This TCR beta chain comes out of a study of blood T cell repertoires in COVID-19. Study-wide background: The United States, Italy and Spain provided the acute and convalescent COVID-19 samples.

V lost 2 bases, J lost 6 bases, and 10 bases stayed unmatched. Germline loops: CDR1 MGHRA, CDR2 YSYEKL. The CDR3 sequence is 17 residues long. It was during active infection that Seattle patients were enrolled and then longitudinally followed. Data came from immunoSEQ multiplex PCR; TCRdb stores just in-frame clones and leaves some out. This sample yields fewer than 250,000 clones, of which 80% to 95% are seen a single time; over 0.65% belongs to the top ten. The sequencing sample was made of peripheral blood. This receptor was obtained from a young man with COVID-19, enrolled during active disease. The chain carries TRBV4-1 and TRBJ1-6; 7 bases align to TRBD1. CDR3 bases: TGCGCCAGCAGCCAAATTCCACGAGGGGACAGTAATTCACCCCTCCACTTT. Protein sequence: CASSQIPRGDSNSPLHF.